The TCR beta chain under discussion was sequenced for a study of blood T cell repertoires in COVID-19. Using immunoSEQ multiplex PCR, the repertoire was profiled, and TCRdb retains in-frame clones only, with some absent. The table records nearly 40,000 clones, more than 80% of them present only once. The V end lost 4 bases, the J end lost 3 bases, and 4 bases lay between the germline ends. This CDR3 has 11 amino acids. The V gene's germline CDR1 is MNHEY and CDR2 SVGAGI. The specimen was peripheral blood. This clonotype was obtained from a man aged 45-65 years with active or convalescent COVID-19. The chain combines TRBV6-5 with TRBJ2-7, with no clear D. The CDR3 region is CASSFNYEQYF. The CDR3 coding sequence is TGTGCCAGCAGTTTCAACTACGAGCAGTACTTC.